Following are 26 T cell receptor beta chains from one sample sequenced in a study of blood T cell repertoires in COVID-19. This table comes from immunoSEQ multiplex PCR, and its TCRdb copy is limited to in-frame clones, with some not included. This table has fewer than 200,000 clones, approximately 90% appearing once. Sequenced input: peripheral blood. The source is a man aged 45-65 years who had recovered from COVID-19.

This chain uses TRBV7-7 with TRBJ2-2; D may be TRBD1 (5 bases). V was pared by 5 bases and J by 5 bases, with 18 bases between. Germline V gene data show CDR1 as SSHAT and CDR2 as FNYEAQ (reference sequence). The CDR3 contains 16 residues. The CDR3 spells CASSPSETAVTGELFF. The CDR3 DNA reads TGTGCCAGCAGCCCCTCGGAGACAGCCGTGACCGGGGAGCTGTTTTTT.

The rearrangement uses TRBV19 and TRBJ1-3; TRBD1 matches at 8 bases. V was pared by 5 bases and J by 2 bases, with 8 bases of the junction left unmatched. CDR3 size: 16 residues. Germline CDR1 reads LNHDA; CDR2 reads SQIVND (reference sequence). The CDR3 loop reads CASSLQGAVAGNTIYF. The CDR3 coding sequence is TGTGCCAGTAGTTTGCAGGGGGCTGTGGCTGGAAACACCATATATTTT. Variable domain in full (rest from reference TRBV19 and TRBJ1-3): DGGITQSPKYLFRKEGQNVTLSCEQNLNHDAMYWYRQDPGQGLRLIYYSQIVNDFQKGDIAEGYSVSREKKESFPLTVTSAQKNPTAFYLCASSLQGAVAGNTIYFGEGSWLTVV.

As regards this clone: This same CDR3 is encoded by further DNA sequences in the sample. This chain uses TRBV5-1 with TRBJ2-7; D is possibly TRBD2 (6 bases). With 0 bases removed from V and 4 bases from J, the gap between germline ends came to 8 bases. Germline loops: CDR1 SGHRS, CDR2 YFSETQ. This CDR3 spans 13 amino acids. DNA for the CDR3: TGCGCCAGCAGCTTGGATGGGAGGTACGAGCAGTACTTC. It encodes CASSLDGRYEQYF.

CDR3 sequence (DNA): TGTGCCAGTAGTCCCTCGGGACTAGCGGGGGCAAACACCGGGGAGCTGTTTTTT. Protein product: CASSPSGLAGANTGELFF. This chain joins TRBV19 and TRBJ2-2; TRBD2 matches at 14 bases. Germline V CDR1 and CDR2: LNHDA, SQIVND (reference sequence). Trimming at V came to 5 bases and at J to 2 bases, leaving 7 bases not matched to a gene. The CDR3 totals 18 residues. The whole variable domain, remainder taken from reference TRBV19 and TRBJ2-2, is DGGITQSPKYLFRKEGQNVTLSCEQNLNHDAMYWYRQDPGQGLRLIYYSQIVNDFQKGDIAEGYSVSREKKESFPLTVTSAQKNPTAFYLCASSPSGLAGANTGELFFGEGSRLTVL.

The CDR3 spells CASSIRWEKSQPQHF. The CDR3, as DNA: TGTGCCAGTAGTATTCGATGGGAGAAGAGTCAGCCCCAGCATTTT. The chain joins TRBV19 to TRBJ1-5; no clear D. The CDR3 loop spans 15 amino acids. Germline V lookup: CDR1 LNHDA, CDR2 SQIVND (reference sequence). V lost 3 bases and J 6 bases, leaving 15 bases between the germline ends.

The chain recombines TRBV7-2 with TRBJ2-3, with D possibly TRBD2 on 7 matching bases. The CDR3 covers 14 residues. The V gene's germline CDR1 is SGHTA and CDR2 FQGNSA. The ends were cut back, 1 base at V and 6 bases at J, with 11 bases in the middle. CDR3 coding DNA: TGTGCCAGCAGCTTAGTCGGGGGGCGGGATACGCAGTATTTT. Its protein product is CASSLVGGRDTQYF.

The chain employs TRBV7-9 and TRBJ1-5; TRBD1 matches at 10 bases. J was trimmed by 3 bases and V by 5 bases; bases with no gene match: 10. CDR3 length equals 17 residues. Germline CDR1 SEHNR, CDR2 FQNEAQ (reference sequence). CDR3 nucleotides: TGTGCCAGCAGCAGAGGGACAGGGGAGGTTAACAATCAGCCCCAGCATTTT. This translates into CASSRGTGEVNNQPQHF.

The V and J genes are TRBV19 and TRBJ2-6; D is perhaps TRBD1 (5 bases). The CDR3 length is 15 residues. The V and J ends lost 9 bases and 0 bases respectively, with 12 bases between them. Germline lookup yields CDR1 LNHDA and CDR2 SQIVND (reference sequence). The CDR3 protein is CASGHASSGANVLTF. The CDR3 nucleotides are TGTGCCAGCGGACACGCCAGCTCTGGGGCCAACGTCCTGACTTTC.

This sequence joins TRBV3-1 (or the pseudogene TRBV3-2) and TRBJ2-5, with a tentative D call TRBD2 (5 bases). Deletions cut 4 bases from V and 2 bases from J, with 11 bases between. The CDR3 consists of 14 residues. Germline V gene sequence: CDR1 LGHDT, CDR2 YNNKEL (reference sequence). CDR3 coding DNA: TGTGCCAGCAGCCTTCGGACTTCTCAAGAGACCCAGTACTTC. It encodes CASSLRTSQETQYF.

This chain joins TRBV9 and TRBJ2-1; 8 nucleotides line up with TRBD2. CDR3 length: 16 amino acids. CDR1 and CDR2 (germline): SGDLS, YYNGEE. The ends lost 0 bases at V and 12 bases at J; junction bases unmatched: 14. The DNA for the CDR3 is TGTGCCAGCAGCGTAGTGCCCAGCGGGGGTGCCACGGGGCAGTTCTTC. This sequence encodes CASSVVPSGGATGQFF.

The chain employs TRBV29-1 and TRBJ2-3, with D hard to call. The CDR3 consists of 13 residues. V lost 6 bases, J lost 2 bases, and 12 bases lay in between. Germline V gene data show CDR1 as SQVTM and CDR2 as ANQGSEA. The CDR3 nucleotides read TGCAGCGTAACTACTCCAGACACAGATACGCAGTATTTT. Amino acids: CSVTTPDTDTQYF.

V gene TRBV3-1 (or the pseudogene TRBV3-2) combines with J gene TRBJ2-5; D not certain. The V gene lost 1 base and the J gene lost 3 bases, with 15 bases spanning the gap. Germline-derived CDR1 and CDR2 are LGHDT and YNNKEL (reference sequence). The CDR3 sequence is 16 residues long. CDR3 bases: TGTGCCAGCAGCCAAGGCCACGTAGCTGGAGAAGAGACCCAGTACTTC. Amino acids: CASSQGHVAGEETQYF.

The V and J genes are TRBV6-5 and TRBJ2-5, with 9 nucleotides matching TRBD1. Trimming at V came to 4 bases and at J to 2 bases, leaving 5 bases not matched to a gene. The CDR3 loop spans 15 amino acids. Germline assignment: CDR1 MNHEY and CDR2 SVGAGI. CDR3 region: CASSLDRGWQETQYF. CDR3 nucleotide sequence: TGTGCCAGCAGTTTGGACAGGGGATGGCAAGAGACCCAGTACTTC.

The chain recombines TRBV3-1 (or the pseudogene TRBV3-2) with TRBJ2-5, with TRBD1 matching 9 bases. There are 17 residues in the CDR3. CDR1 and CDR2 from the germline V gene are LGHDT and YNNKEL (reference sequence). The trim removed 4 bases at V and 2 bases at J, leaving 11 bases unmatched. CDR3 DNA sequence: TGTGCCAGCAGCCGCGATTTGTGGGACAGGGATCAAGAGACCCAGTACTTC. Translating it yields CASSRDLWDRDQETQYF.

The chain combines TRBV3-1 (or the pseudogene TRBV3-2) with TRBJ2-5; 9 bases agree with TRBD2. CDR1 and CDR2 (germline): LGHDT, YNNKEL (reference sequence). Losses at the gene ends were 1 base for V and 4 bases for J; bases not matched to a gene: 1. This CDR3 is built from 14 residues. CDR3 sequence reads: CASSQAAGGETQYF. CDR3 sequence (DNA): TGTGCCAGCAGCCAAGCAGCGGGGGGAGAGACCCAGTACTTC.

V usage is TRBV5-6 and J usage is TRBJ1-4, with D possibly matching TRBD1 (5 bases). The CDR3 length is 16 residues. Per the germline V gene, CDR1 is SGHDT and CDR2 is YYEEEE. The V and J ends lost 5 bases and 7 bases respectively, with 21 bases between them. The CDR3 DNA reads as TGTGCCAGCAGTTTGAAGGATGGTCCAGGGATTGAAAAACTGTTTTTT. Translation gives CASSLKDGPGIEKLFF. The complete variable domain, with remaining parts taken from reference TRBV5-6 and TRBJ1-4, reads DAGVTQSPTHLIKTRGQQVTLRCSPKSGHDTVSWYQQALGQGPQFIFQYYEEEERQRGNFPDRFSGHQFPNYSSELNVNALLLGDSALYLCASSLKDGPGIEKLFFGSGTQLSVL.

There are a few counts of this clone. This chain joins TRBV6-6 and TRBJ2-1; 15 positions match TRBD2. J was trimmed by 2 bases and V by 5 bases; bases with no gene match: 16. The germline gives CDR1 MNHNY, CDR2 SVGAGI (reference sequence). The CDR3 contains 21 residues. The CDR3 loop is CASSPRRRLGTSGRTYNEQFF. CDR3 nucleotides: TGTGCCAGCAGTCCCAGACGGCGCCTCGGGACTAGCGGGAGGACCTACAATGAGCAGTTCTTC.

The chain employs TRBV9 and TRBJ1-1; a possible D gene is TRBD1 (5 bases). The CDR3 is 13 residues long. CDR1 is SGDLS, CDR2 YYNGEE, per germline. Trimming removed 4 bases at V and 1 base at J, with 8 bases between. The CDR3 protein is CASSLTENTEAFF. The CDR3 DNA reads TGTGCCAGCAGCCTGACAGAGAACACTGAAGCTTTCTTT.

V gene TRBV19 combines with J gene TRBJ1-2, with TRBD1 matching 9 bases. The germline CDR1 and CDR2 sequences are LNHDA and SQIVND (reference sequence). V lost 8 bases and J lost 5; bases outside the gene matches: 6. There are 13 residues in the CDR3. As DNA, the CDR3 is TGTGCCAGTGACATAGGGACAGGGTATGGCTACACCTTC. It specifies CASDIGTGYGYTF.

The gene calls are TRBV27 and TRBJ1-4, with a possible D match to TRBD1 (5 bases). Germline V lookup: CDR1 MNHEY, CDR2 SMNVEV (reference sequence). V shed 6 bases and J shed 5 bases, with 13 bases lying between them. The CDR3 consists of 14 residues. CDR3 region: CASSRLGGNEKLFF. In nucleotides, the CDR3 is TGTGCCAGCAGCAGACTGGGGGGGAATGAAAAACTGTTTTTT.

In this sample, this clone turned up a few times. The chain recombines TRBV10-1 with TRBJ2-7; possible D gene TRBD1, 6 bases. Per the germline V gene, CDR1 is WNHNN and CDR2 is SYGVQD (reference sequence). Trimming pared 7 bases from V and 1 base from J, leaving 14 bases between. CDR3 length: 14 residues. The CDR3 nucleotides are TGCGCCAGCAACCTACGGGACACTTCCTACGAGCAGTACTTC. Residues: CASNLRDTSYEQYF.

This chain connects TRBV7-2 to TRBJ2-1, with TRBD2 matching 8 bases. Trimming took 1 base from V and 2 from J; bases not matched to a gene: 4. Germline-derived CDR1 and CDR2 are SGHTA and FQGNSA. The CDR3 is made up of 16 amino acids. The CDR3 coding sequence is TGTGCCAGCAGCTTAGTGCCTAGCGGGCCCTACAATGAGCAGTTCTTC. Its translation is CASSLVPSGPYNEQFF.

This clone came up once. J is TRBJ1-5 and V is TRBV19, with TRBD1 as a possible D gene (5 bases). This CDR3 comprises 16 residues. The V gene lost 4 bases and the J gene lost 1 base, with 14 bases spanning the gap. CDR1 and CDR2 (germline): LNHDA, SQIVND (reference sequence). The CDR3: CASSSTGGASNQPQHF. CDR3 nucleotides: TGTGCCAGTAGTAGCACGGGAGGGGCAAGCAATCAGCCCCAGCATTTT.

The chain combines TRBV5-1 with TRBJ1-6; 8 bases fit TRBD1. Germline CDR1 reads SGHRS; CDR2 reads YFSETQ. J was trimmed by 18 bases and V by 0 bases; bases with no gene match: 11. The CDR3 consists of 14 residues. The CDR3 here is CASSLVGNPGQAHF. The DNA for the CDR3 is TGCGCCAGCAGCTTGGTGGGAAATCCGGGACAGGCCCACTTT.

The chain combines TRBV2 with TRBJ1-3; D is unresolved. Germline lookup yields CDR1 SNHLY and CDR2 FYNNEI. V was clipped by 1 base and J by 3 bases, with 16 bases between them. The CDR3 runs 17 residues. The CDR3 bases are TGTGCCAGCAGTGAAGACGCCTTCACAGTTGGTGGAAACACCATATATTTT. Its protein product is CASSEDAFTVGGNTIYF.

The chain employs TRBV11-2 and TRBJ2-7; 11 bases line up with TRBD1. The ends lost 6 bases at V and 2 bases at J; junction bases unmatched: 0. The CDR3 is made up of 13 amino acids. Germline V gene data show CDR1 as SGHAT and CDR2 as FQNNGV. This CDR3 is CASRGQGAYEQYF. The CDR3 DNA reads as TGTGCCAGCAGGGGACAGGGGGCCTACGAGCAGTACTTC.